The 10 T cell receptor beta chains below all came from one sample that was sequenced in a study of T cell responses to AZD1222 COVID-19 vaccine. Only in-frame clones appear in the TCRdb table, and some are missing; sequencing was by immunoSEQ multiplex PCR. The sample yields some 100,000 clones, about 86% seen once. Sequencing was performed on peripheral blood, taken 28 days after the second AZD1222 dose. These receptors were obtained from an adult who received the AZD1222 COVID-19 vaccine.

The J gene is TRBJ1-1, the V gene TRBV11-2; D possibly corresponds to TRBD1 (5 bases). The V gene's germline CDR1 is SGHAT and CDR2 FQNNGV. The V gene lost 0 bases and the J gene lost 8 bases, with 10 bases spanning the gap. The CDR3 runs to 13 residues. CDR3 coding DNA: TGTGCCAGCAGCTTAGAGAGGGCAGGGGAAGCTTTCTTT. Amino acid sequence: CASSLERAGEAFF.

The chain has TRBV14 and TRBJ1-5; D gene ambiguous. V was cut by 0 bases and J by 6 bases, with 12 bases left in between. The CDR3 covers 15 residues. CDR1 and CDR2 (germline): SGHDN, FVKESK. Written as DNA, the CDR3 is TGTGCCAGCAGCCAAGATGTGGAGGTGGGTCAGCCCCAGCATTTT. Its translation is CASSQDVEVGQPQHF. The whole variable domain, remainder taken from reference TRBV14 and TRBJ1-5, is EAGVTQFPSHSVIEKGQTVTLRCDPISGHDNLYWYRRVMGKEIKFLLHFVKESKQDESGMPNNRFLAERTGGTYSTLKVQPAELEDSGVYFCASSQDVEVGQPQHFGDGTRLSIL.

The rearrangement joins TRBV7-8 to TRBJ2-7; D gene ambiguous. V lost 1 base to trimming and J lost 0 bases, with 16 bases between them. CDR3 length: 17 amino acids. The germline gives CDR1 SGHVS, CDR2 FQNEAQ. The CDR3 coding sequence is TGTGCCAGCAGCTTAGTACTGCTCGGGCGAAGCTCCTACGAGCAGTACTTC. Amino acids: CASSLVLLGRSSYEQYF.

CDR3 protein: CASSQSGARGETQYF. The DNA for the CDR3 is TGTGCCAGCAGCCAATCCGGGGCCCGGGGGGAGACCCAGTACTTC. The rearrangement uses TRBV5-4 and TRBJ2-5; the D gene is possibly TRBD2 (6 bases). This CDR3 has 15 amino acids. In germline, CDR1 is SGHNT, CDR2 YYREEE (reference sequence). Trimming took off 4 bases at V and 5 bases at J, with 18 bases between the two ends.

This chain joins TRBV5-1 and TRBJ2-1, with 7 nucleotides matching TRBD2. V lost 4 bases to trimming and J lost 9 bases; unmatched junction nucleotides: 13. This CDR3 has 15 amino acids. Germline V gives CDR1 SGHRS, CDR2 YFSETQ. The CDR3 region is CASSPTSFRGGEQFF. CDR3 nucleotide sequence: TGCGCCAGCAGCCCCACTAGCTTTCGCGGGGGTGAGCAGTTCTTC.

The chain carries TRBV5-1 and TRBJ1-2, with D tentatively TRBD1 (6 bases). The CDR3 consists of 15 residues. V was clipped by 0 bases and J by 6 bases, with 15 bases between them. Germline loops: CDR1 SGHRS, CDR2 YFSETQ. For the CDR3, the DNA is TGCGCCAGCAGCTTGGCCGGATACAGGGAGGATGGCTACACCTTC. This codes for CASSLAGYREDGYTF.

This clone was counted between two and nine times. The chain has TRBV9 and TRBJ2-1; 12 nucleotides match TRBD2. From germline, CDR1 is SGDLS and CDR2 YYNGEE. The CDR3 loop spans 16 amino acids. V lost 3 bases, J lost 4 bases, and 5 bases stayed unmatched. CDR3 loop: CASSASGGATYNEQFF. CDR3 DNA sequence: TGTGCCAGCAGCGCTAGCGGGGGGGCAACATACAATGAGCAGTTCTTC.

The CDR3 sequence: CASSQGGGRSDNSPLHF. The CDR3 DNA follows: TGTGCCAGCAGCCAAGGTGGGGGTCGCTCTGATAATTCACCCCTCCACTTT. This rearrangement joins TRBV4-2 to TRBJ1-6, with D possibly TRBD1 on 5 matching bases. Germline V gene sequence: CDR1 LGHNA, CDR2 YNFKEQ. This CDR3 spans 17 amino acids. Trimming shortened V by 1 base and J by 5 bases, and 15 bases separated the two germline ends.

Regarding this clone: Sequence at one end of the junction differs from germline and may be a read error. V and J are TRBV14 and TRBJ2-7; TRBD2 aligns across 9 bases. Per the germline V gene, CDR1 is SGHDN and CDR2 is FVKESK. The CDR3 runs 14 residues. The CDR3 region has the DNA TGTGCCAGCAGCCAAGATGTCTACAGCGGGAGGCCCTTCTTC. Protein product: CASSQDVYSGRPFF.

This clone was counted a single time. The gene calls are TRBV27 and TRBJ2-7; D is perhaps TRBD2 (6 bases). Trimming shortened V by 5 bases and J by 4 bases, and 12 bases separated the two germline ends. The CDR3 is made up of 13 amino acids. Germline V gene sequence: CDR1 MNHEY, CDR2 SMNVEV (reference sequence). CDR3 coding DNA: TGTGCCAGCAGTCACCGAGGAGGGTACGAGCAGTACTTC. It codes for CASSHRGGYEQYF.